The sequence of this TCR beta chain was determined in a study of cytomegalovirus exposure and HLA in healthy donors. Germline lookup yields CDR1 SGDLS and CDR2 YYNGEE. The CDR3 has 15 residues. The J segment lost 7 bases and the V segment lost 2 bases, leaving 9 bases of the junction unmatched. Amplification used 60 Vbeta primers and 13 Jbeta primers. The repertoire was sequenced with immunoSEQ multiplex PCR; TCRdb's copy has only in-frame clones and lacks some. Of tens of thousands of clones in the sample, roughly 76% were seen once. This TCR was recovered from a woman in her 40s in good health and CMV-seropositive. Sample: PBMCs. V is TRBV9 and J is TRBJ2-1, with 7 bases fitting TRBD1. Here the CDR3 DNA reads TGTGCCAGCAGCGTGGGGCAGGGGGTAGGGAATGAGCAGTTCTTC. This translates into CASSVGQGVGNEQFF. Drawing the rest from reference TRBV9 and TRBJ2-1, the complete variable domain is DSGVTQTPKHLITATGQRVTLRCSPRSGDLSVYWYQQSLDQGLQFLIQYYNGEERAKGNILERFSAQQFPDLHSELNLSSLELGDSALYFCASSVGQGVGNEQFFGPGTRLTVL.